Shown below are 19 T cell receptor beta chains from a single sample sequenced in a study of metastatic and nonmetastatic thyroid tumors. TCRdb called clones again from the PCR reads with MiXCR. Here the sample spans 4,300 or so clones, roughly 35% being singletons. Thyroid surgery took place with no prior treatment in any patient. The material sequenced was adjacent normal tissue. All receptors come from a male donor with papillary thyroid cancer or a benign thyroid nodule (not recorded which). Some clones in this sample may be carry-over from other donors' samples.

This clone was recorded a few times. At one of its ends the junction is not consistent with the germline gene, which may arise from a read error. The chain uses TRBV2 and TRBJ2-5; a possible D gene is TRBD2 (7 bases). The CDR3 is made up of 15 amino acids. Germline assignment: CDR1 SNHLY and CDR2 FYNNEI. CDR3 residues: CASRGAGGYHETQYF. CDR3 sequence (DNA): TGTGCCAGCAGGGGGGCCGGGGGGTACCATGAGACCCAGTACTTC.

This rearrangement joins TRBV28 to TRBJ1-6, with a weak D call TRBD1 (5 bases). The V and J ends lost 7 bases and 7 bases respectively, with 14 bases between them. The CDR3 is 14 amino acids. The V gene's germline CDR1 is MDHEN and CDR2 SYDVKM. The CDR3 is CASTLGRGNSPLHF. CDR3 nucleotide sequence: TGTGCCAGCACCCTGGGGAGGGGCAATTCACCCCTCCACTTT.

The V and J genes are TRBV2 and TRBJ2-7; D gene unclear. From germline, CDR1 is SNHLY and CDR2 FYNNEI. CDR3 size: 14 residues. The germline V and J ends were trimmed by 3 bases and 2 bases, with 11 bases remaining between them. The CDR3 is CASSDSRLTYEQYF. In nucleotides, the CDR3 is TGTGCCAGCAGTGATTCCAGGCTAACCTACGAGCAGTACTTC.

The chain has TRBV11-3 and TRBJ2-3; the D gene could be TRBD1 or TRBD2 (6 bases each). V shed 5 bases and J shed 1 base, with 13 bases lying between them. The germline CDR1 and CDR2 sequences are SGHNT and YENEEA. CDR3 length: 15 amino acids. CDR3 sequence: CASSLHGGRTDTQYF. The CDR3 coding sequence is TGTGCCAGCAGCCTTCATGGGGGGCGCACAGATACGCAGTATTTT. The variable domain in full, completed from reference TRBV11-3 and TRBJ2-3, reads EAGVVQSPRYKIIEKKQPVAFWCNPISGHNTLYWYLQNLGQGPELLIRYENEEAVDDSQLPKDRFSAERLKGVDSTLKIQPAELGDSAVYLCASSLHGGRTDTQYFGPGTRLTVL.

This clone ranks as large (0.1 to 1%). The chain couples TRBV5-1 to TRBJ1-1; D not resolved. The CDR3 length is 14 residues. Germline V gives CDR1 SGHRS, CDR2 YFSETQ. V was pared by 0 bases and J by 3 bases, with 9 bases between. The CDR3 bases are TGCGCCAGCAGCTTGGTTTCCGGGGACACTGAAGCTTTCTTT. This codes for CASSLVSGDTEAFF. The variable domain in full, completed from reference TRBV5-1 and TRBJ1-1, reads KAGVTQTPRYLIKTRGQQVTLSCSPISGHRSVSWYQQTPGQGLQFLFEYFSETQRNKGNFPGRFSGRQFSNSRSEMNVSTLELGDSALYLCASSLVSGDTEAFFGQGTRLTVV.

This clone was detected a few times. The chain couples TRBV30 to TRBJ2-5; D is unclear. Germline CDR1 reads GTSNPN; CDR2 reads SVGIG (reference sequence). This CDR3 has 12 residues. Trimming shortened V by 0 bases and J by 4 bases, and 6 bases separated the two germline ends. DNA of the CDR3: TGTGCCTGGAGTGTACTGCGAGAGACCCAGTACTTC. It specifies CAWSVLRETQYF.

CDR3 DNA: TGTGCCAGCGGGACTTCACGAAACTACGAGCAGTACTTC. It translates to CASGTSRNYEQYF. This chain connects TRBV12-3 or TRBV12-4 to TRBJ2-7; possibly TRBD2 for D (6 bases). The V gene lost 8 bases and the J gene lost 3 bases, with 14 bases spanning the gap. CDR3 length: 13 residues.

This clone occurred a few times. V is TRBV6-6 and J is TRBJ2-1, with 10 bases fitting TRBD1. From germline, CDR1 is MNHNY and CDR2 SVGAGI (reference sequence). The trim removed 2 bases at V and 4 bases at J, leaving 2 bases unmatched. This CDR3 region has 15 residues. The CDR3: CASSYGQGEYNEQFF. The DNA of the CDR3 is TGTGCCAGCAGTTACGGACAGGGGGAATACAATGAGCAGTTCTTC.

Only a few counts were recorded for this clone. The gene calls are TRBV6-1 and TRBJ1-2, with D perhaps TRBD1 (6 bases). This CDR3 is 14 amino acids long. From germline, CDR1 is MNHNS and CDR2 SASEGT. The V end lost 0 bases, the J end lost 5 bases, and 10 bases lay between the germline ends. The CDR3 DNA is TGTGCCAGCAGTGAAGCGGACAGCTCTTATGGCTACACCTTC. It is translated as CASSEADSSYGYTF.

V is TRBV6-1 and J is TRBJ2-1; a possible D gene is TRBD2 (7 bases). The V gene's germline CDR1 is MNHNS and CDR2 SASEGT. The CDR3 has 16 residues. V was pared by 2 bases and J by 2 bases, with 13 bases between. CDR3 loop: CASSERGGGTYNEQFF. CDR3 DNA sequence: TGTGCCAGCAGTGAACGGGGCGGGGGCACCTACAATGAGCAGTTCTTC.

As to this clone: No conserved phenylalanine or tryptophan ends this CDR3, so it is likely a read error. The chain combines TRBV10-1 with TRBJ2-5; D possibly uses TRBD1 or TRBD2 (5 bases each). Germline values: CDR1 WNHNN, CDR2 SYGVQD (reference sequence). CDR3 size: 13 residues. The CDR3 region has the DNA TGCGCCAGCTGTGAGTTGGGACCGGGTACGCAGTACTGC. Amino acid sequence: CASCELGPGTQYC.

V usage is TRBV6-1 and J usage is TRBJ2-4, with D perhaps matching TRBD2 (5 bases). Per germline, CDR1 MNHNS and CDR2 SASEGT. CDR3 length: 15 amino acids. The V and J ends lost 5 bases and 3 bases respectively, with 14 bases between them. The CDR3 DNA is TGTGCCAGCAGTCGTTCCTCAGGAGGCAAAAACATTCAGTACTTC. Protein: CASSRSSGGKNIQYF.

The chain links TRBV7-8 to TRBJ1-3; D unclear. The CDR3 length is 14 residues. The germline CDR1 and CDR2 sequences are SGHVS and FQNEAQ. V was shortened by 5 bases and J by 0 bases, with 8 bases between the two germline ends. CDR3 sequence: CASSLGISGNTIYF. The DNA of the CDR3 is TGTGCCAGCAGCCTGGGGATCTCTGGAAACACCATATATTTT.

This clone qualifies as large. The chain has TRBV5-1 and TRBJ2-7, with TRBD2 matching over 8 bases. CDR3 length: 14 residues. After removal of 5 bases from V and 7 bases from J, the junction contained 11 bases not matched to a gene. Germline V gives CDR1 SGHRS, CDR2 YFSETQ. Here the CDR3 reads CASSNRGGPSEQYF. The CDR3 nucleotides are TGCGCCAGCAGTAATCGCGGGGGGCCCAGTGAGCAGTACTTC.

The rearrangement links TRBV2 to TRBJ1-1, with 8 positions matching TRBD1. Germline lookup yields CDR1 SNHLY and CDR2 FYNNEI. The CDR3 is 14 residues long. Trimming at V came to 4 bases and at J to 1 base, leaving 2 bases not matched to a gene. The CDR3 bases are TGTGCCAGCAGTGGAGGACAGGGGAACACTGAAGCTTTCTTT. Translating gives CASSGGQGNTEAFF.

The gene calls are TRBV27 and TRBJ1-1; the D gene is possibly TRBD1 (5 bases). The V and J ends lost 7 bases and 6 bases respectively, with 21 bases between them. The germline V gene encodes CDR1 MNHEY and CDR2 SMNVEV (reference sequence). This CDR3 is 15 amino acids long. As DNA, the CDR3 is TGTGCCAGCACCGCGATAGGACACAGCGACCCTGAAGCTTTCTTT. Amino acids: CASTAIGHSDPEAFF.

In this sample, this clone turned up a few times. The V call is TRBV6-1, the J call TRBJ1-1; maybe TRBD1 (5 bases). Trimming removed 11 bases at V and 4 bases at J, with 20 bases between. The CDR3 is 14 residues long. Looked up from germline, CDR1 is MNHNS and CDR2 is SASEGT. The CDR3 DNA is TGTGCCGCCCGGGACCCTAGTTGGGCCACTGAAGCTTTCTTT. The encoded protein is CAARDPSWATEAFF.

The rearrangement joins TRBV27 to TRBJ1-6; possibly TRBD1 for D (6 bases). Germline V lookup: CDR1 MNHEY, CDR2 SMNVEV (reference sequence). The CDR3 runs to 14 residues. Trimming cost V 7 bases and J 5 bases, with 12 bases left between them. The CDR3 here is CASILQGHNSPLHF. In DNA form, the CDR3 reads TGTGCCAGCATCCTCCAGGGGCATAATTCACCCCTCCACTTT.

The chain joins TRBV18 to TRBJ1-2; 12 bases map to TRBD1. In germline, CDR1 is KGHSH, CDR2 LQKENI. This CDR3 has 15 amino acids. Trimming cost V 2 bases and J 8 bases; bases outside gene matches: 6. CDR3 residues: CASSPEGQGAWGYTF. Here the CDR3 DNA reads TGTGCCAGCTCACCAGAGGGACAGGGGGCCTGGGGCTACACCTTC.